This T cell receptor (beta chain) was captured in a study of response to subunit inactivated influenza vaccine. This clonotype was counted at least ten times. Trimming left V 3 bases short and J 8 bases short, with 11 bases between. The CDR3 is 13 amino acids. Germline V gene lookup returns CDR1 SNHLY and CDR2 FYNNEI. In TCRdb, the RT-PCR reads were re-called with MiXCR into one record per CDR3 protein. Of around 710,000 distinct CDR3 sequences listed, approximately 14% are singletons. The source is a man in his fifties or sixties who received an inactivated influenza vaccine. Specimen: PBMCs from blood, collected less than 15 days before vaccination. J is TRBJ2-1 and V is TRBV2, with D possibly TRBD1 on 5 matching bases. CDR3 loop: CASSEGHVHEQFF. Here the CDR3 DNA reads TGTGCCAGCAGTGAGGGGCACGTCCATGAGCAGTTCTTC.